The 19 T cell receptor beta chains below all came from one sample that was sequenced in a study of OX40 agonist ivuxolimab in advanced cancers. Method: immunoSEQ multiplex PCR; TCRdb's copy keeps in-frame clones and lacks some. The table lists about 66,000 clones, more than 65% of them singletons. The source was CD4+ or CD8+ T cells sorted from blood, collected in a trial of the OX40 agonist ivuxolimab. The receptors here all came from an adult with an advanced solid tumor such as melanoma, head and neck, liver or kidney cancer.

The chain joins TRBV6-5 to TRBJ2-7; perhaps TRBD1 as D (6 bases). CDR1 is MNHEY and CDR2 is SVGAGI in the germline V gene. This CDR3 is built from 14 residues. The CDR3 is CATSRDGTINEQYF. The CDR3 bases are TGTGCAACCAGCAGGGATGGGACAATCAACGAGCAGTACTTC.

The rearrangement uses TRBV7-2 and TRBJ2-3, with D possibly matching TRBD2 (6 bases). V lost 4 bases, J lost 4 bases, and 12 bases lay in between. The V gene's germline CDR1 is SGHTA and CDR2 FQGNSA. There are 14 residues in the CDR3. The CDR3 region has the DNA TGTGCCAGCAGCTCGACGTCGGGGGCAGATACGCAGTATTTT. It specifies CASSSTSGADTQYF.

The chain recombines TRBV6-1 with TRBJ1-2, with D perhaps TRBD1 (6 bases). This CDR3 comprises 15 residues. Germline V gene lookup returns CDR1 MNHNS and CDR2 SASEGT. Trimming left V 5 bases short and J 0 bases short, with 13 bases between. The CDR3 nucleotides are TGTGCCAGCAGTACCCGACAGGAAACTAACTATGGCTACACCTTC. Amino acid sequence: CASSTRQETNYGYTF.

V and J are TRBV2 and TRBJ1-5; D uncertain. Germline CDR1 is SNHLY and CDR2 is FYNNEI. This CDR3 is 14 amino acids long. Trimming stripped 8 bases from V and 0 bases from J, with 11 bases between. CDR3 sequence (DNA): TGTGCCAGCGGGGTCCAGTCTAGCAATCAGCCCCAGCATTTT. This codes for CASGVQSSNQPQHF. The full variable domain, completed using reference TRBV2 and TRBJ1-5, is EPEVTQTPSHQVTQMGQEVILRCVPISNHLYFYWYRQILGQKVEFLVSFYNNEISEKSEIFDDQFSVERPDGSNFTLKIRSTKLEDSAMYFCASGVQSSNQPQHFGDGTRLSIL.

The chain has TRBV7-9 and TRBJ1-6; TRBD1 aligns across 11 bases. Germline values: CDR1 SEHNR, CDR2 FQNEAQ (reference sequence). Unmatched junction bases numbered 11, after V lost 5 bases and J lost 8 bases. The CDR3 is made up of 17 amino acids. The CDR3 sequence: CASSQQTRTGGDSPLHF. In DNA, the CDR3 is TGTGCCAGCAGCCAACAAACGAGGACAGGGGGCGATTCACCCCTCCACTTT.

The rearrangement joins TRBV6-5 to TRBJ2-7; D remains unclear. Per germline, CDR1 MNHEY and CDR2 SVGAGI. CDR3 length: 14 amino acids. Trimming stripped 6 bases from V and 2 bases from J, with 14 bases between. The CDR3 spells CASRISIGTYEQYF. CDR3 in DNA: TGTGCCAGCAGGATTTCAATAGGGACCTACGAGCAGTACTTC.

This clone was observed at least ten times. The chain carries TRBV29-1 and TRBJ1-2; D gene uncertain. The CDR3 spans 12 residues. Trimming removed 7 bases from V and 4 bases from J, with 13 bases in between. Germline CDR1 reads SQVTM; CDR2 reads ANQGSEA. The CDR3 protein is CSAKIGSYGYTF. The CDR3 coding sequence is TGCAGCGCAAAGATTGGGAGCTATGGCTACACCTTC. Full variable domain (outside the CDR3, taken from reference TRBV29-1 and TRBJ1-2): SAVISQKPSRDICQRGTSLTIQCQVDSQVTMMFWYRQQPGQSLTLIATANQGSEATYESGFVIDKFPISRPNLTFSTLTVSNMSPEDSSIYLCSAKIGSYGYTFGSGTRLTVV.

CDR3 DNA sequence: TGTGCCAGCAGCTTCGTTGGGACAGCGTACGAGCAGTACTTC. Protein product: CASSFVGTAYEQYF. The V and J genes are TRBV5-6 and TRBJ2-7, with 7 bases lining up with TRBD1. This CDR3 spans 14 amino acids. V shed 2 bases and J 4 bases; nucleotides not matched to a gene: 6. Germline CDR1 reads SGHDT; CDR2 reads YYEEEE.

V and J are TRBV4-1 and TRBJ1-2; D is possibly TRBD1 (5 bases). CDR1 MGHRA and CDR2 YSYEKL come from the germline V gene. Deletions cut 1 base from V and 8 bases from J, with 8 bases between. This CDR3 spans 12 amino acids. CDR3 sequence reads: CASSQAGIGYTF. The CDR3 DNA sequence: TGCGCCAGCAGCCAAGCAGGGATCGGCTACACCTTC.

The chain recombines TRBV2 with TRBJ1-5; D not certain. CDR3 length equals 14 residues. Germline assignment: CDR1 SNHLY and CDR2 FYNNEI. With 5 bases removed from V and 3 bases from J, the gap between germline ends came to 11 bases. Here the CDR3 DNA reads TGTGCCAGCAGTCCCATTCAAACCAATCAGCCCCAGCATTTT. Its protein product is CASSPIQTNQPQHF.

The chain is built from TRBV2 and TRBJ2-7; 10 bases map to TRBD1. V lost 5 bases and J lost 4; bases outside the gene matches: 11. Germline CDR1 is SNHLY and CDR2 is FYNNEI. This CDR3 contains 16 residues. CDR3 loop: CASSTGPGQGIYEQYF. The DNA of the CDR3 is TGTGCCAGCAGTACCGGACCGGGACAGGGGATTTACGAGCAGTACTTC.

This clone was seen just once. The chain uses TRBV4-3 and TRBJ2-3, with D perhaps TRBD1 (5 bases). This CDR3 region has 16 residues. The germline gives CDR1 LGHNA, CDR2 YSLEER. Trimming took 1 base from V and 0 from J, leaving 11 bases between them. Here the CDR3 reads CASSQVLGASTDTQYF. CDR3 sequence (DNA): TGCGCCAGCAGCCAAGTTTTAGGGGCGAGCACAGATACGCAGTATTTT.

V usage is TRBV7-2 and J usage is TRBJ1-2, with D perhaps matching TRBD1 (5 bases). The CDR3 contains 15 residues. CDR1 is SGHTA, CDR2 FQGNSA, per germline. V dropped 3 bases and J dropped 5 bases, with 16 bases sitting between them. Written as DNA, the CDR3 is TGTGCCAGCAGCTTCGCTCCGGGACCCCAGTATGGCTACACCTTC. As protein: CASSFAPGPQYGYTF.

This clone was seen once. The chain uses TRBV19 and TRBJ1-2; 7 positions match TRBD1. Germline CDR1 LNHDA, CDR2 SQIVND (reference sequence). This CDR3 spans 13 amino acids. V trimming: 5 bases; J trimming: 4 bases; junction bases outside the gene matches: 4. The CDR3: CASSQQGVYGYTF. The CDR3 region has the DNA TGTGCCAGTAGTCAGCAGGGGGTCTATGGCTACACCTTC.

J is TRBJ2-2 and V is TRBV4-3, with D possibly matching TRBD1 (6 bases). Trimming shortened V by 0 bases and J by 4 bases, and 9 bases separated the two germline ends. The CDR3 extends over 15 amino acids. The germline V gene has CDR1 LGHNA and CDR2 YSLEER. The CDR3 spells CASSQETGGTGELFF. The CDR3 DNA is TGCGCCAGCAGCCAAGAGACAGGAGGCACCGGGGAGCTGTTTTTT.

The chain has TRBV29-1 and TRBJ2-5, with TRBD2 identical over 10 bases. There are 13 residues in the CDR3. CDR1 and CDR2 (germline): SQVTM, ANQGSEA. V trimming: 6 bases; J trimming: 5 bases; junction bases outside the gene matches: 6. The CDR3 nucleotides are TGCAGCGTCGCGGTTAGCGGGGGGGAGACCCAGTACTTC. Translation gives CSVAVSGGETQYF.

V usage is TRBV18 and J usage is TRBJ1-4; TRBD1 is a possible D gene (6 bases). V was trimmed by 8 bases and J by 4 bases, leaving 14 bases between them. Germline assignment: CDR1 KGHSH and CDR2 LQKENI. This CDR3 has 14 residues. In DNA form, the CDR3 reads TGTGCCAGCCATGGACAGCTCAATAATGAAAAACTGTTTTTT. It yields the protein CASHGQLNNEKLFF. The full variable domain, with the rest looked up from reference TRBV18 and TRBJ1-4, is NAGVMQNPRHLVRRRGQEARLRCSPMKGHSHVYWYRQLPEEGLKFMVYLQKENIIDESGMPKERFSAEFPKEGPSILRIQQVVRGDSAAYFCASHGQLNNEKLFFGSGTQLSVL.

The chain couples TRBV7-3 to TRBJ2-3; D call uncertain. The CDR3 is 13 amino acids. V was trimmed by 5 bases and J by 2 bases, leaving 8 bases between them. Germline lookup yields CDR1 SGHTA and CDR2 FQGTGA. CDR3 sequence: CASSLQITDTQYF. DNA of the CDR3: TGTGCCAGCAGCCTACAGATCACAGATACGCAGTATTTT. The complete variable domain, with remaining parts taken from reference TRBV7-3 and TRBJ2-3, reads GAGVSQTPSNKVTEKGKYVELRCDPISGHTALYWYRQSLGQGPEFLIYFQGTGAADDSGLPNDRFFAVRPEGSVSTLKIQRTERGDSAVYLCASSLQITDTQYFGPGTRLTVL.

The table lists this clone with a count of one. The rearrangement links TRBV5-1 to TRBJ2-2; the match to TRBD2 covers 8 bases. V lost 2 bases, J lost 3 bases, and 3 bases stayed unmatched. From germline, CDR1 is SGHRS and CDR2 YFSETQ. There are 15 residues in the CDR3. DNA for the CDR3: TGCGCCAGCAGCTTAACAGCGGGGGACACCGGGGAGCTGTTTTTT. It is translated as CASSLTAGDTGELFF. Full variable domain (missing parts from reference TRBV5-1 and TRBJ2-2): KAGVTQTPRYLIKTRGQQVTLSCSPISGHRSVSWYQQTPGQGLQFLFEYFSETQRNKGNFPGRFSGRQFSNSRSEMNVSTLELGDSALYLCASSLTAGDTGELFFGEGSRLTVL.